The 28 T cell receptor beta chains in this list originate from one sample, sequenced in a study of blood T cell repertoires in COVID-19. The repertoire was sequenced with immunoSEQ multiplex PCR; TCRdb's copy has only in-frame clones and lacks some. The sample has 150,000 to 200,000 clones, around 86% seen once. The sample taken for sequencing was peripheral blood. The receptors originated from a man aged 70-80 years with acute or convalescent COVID-19.

CDR3 loop: CASSQTGVGDEKLFF. In DNA, the CDR3 is TGTGCCAGCAGCCAGACAGGGGTTGGAGATGAAAAACTGTTTTTT. The V and J genes are TRBV5-6 and TRBJ1-4; 8 bases map to TRBD1. Germline assignment: CDR1 SGHDT and CDR2 YYEEEE. The CDR3 runs 15 residues. V was pared by 4 bases and J by 6 bases, with 8 bases of the junction left unmatched.

The J gene is TRBJ2-2, the V gene TRBV20-1, with 7 bases aligning to TRBD1. V dropped 3 bases and J dropped 4; count of bases not matched to a gene: 5. Germline V lookup: CDR1 DFQATT, CDR2 SNEGSKA (reference sequence). The CDR3 length is 14 residues. CDR3 DNA: TGCAGTGCTAGTTCTAGGGGGCGCACCGGGGAGCTGTTTTTT. Amino acids: CSASSRGRTGELFF.

This chain uses TRBV4-1 with TRBJ2-7, with 7 positions matching TRBD2. The length of the CDR3 is 14 residues. The germline CDR1 and CDR2 sequences are MGHRA and YSYEKL. The V gene end was trimmed by 3 bases and the J gene end by 1 base; junction bases not matched to a gene: 3. CDR3 residues: CASSQGGPSYEQYF. As DNA, the CDR3 is TGCGCCAGCAGCCAGGGAGGGCCTTCCTACGAGCAGTACTTC.

The chain links TRBV18 to TRBJ2-4, with 7 bases aligning to TRBD1. The length of the CDR3 is 16 residues. Per the germline V gene, CDR1 is KGHSH and CDR2 is LQKENI. The ends lost 6 bases at V and 1 base at J; junction bases unmatched: 9. The CDR3 nucleotides read TGTGCCAGCTCGCCAACAGGGGTTGGGGCCAAAAACATTCAGTACTTC. The encoded protein is CASSPTGVGAKNIQYF.

The chain is built from TRBV18 and TRBJ1-1; D is possibly TRBD1 (5 bases). Germline CDR1 reads KGHSH; CDR2 reads LQKENI. V was trimmed by 2 bases and J by 0 bases, leaving 7 bases between them. The CDR3 loop spans 14 amino acids. CDR3 loop: CASSPDSMNTEAFF. CDR3 DNA: TGTGCCAGCTCACCAGACAGCATGAACACTGAAGCTTTCTTT.

This chain joins TRBV6-5 and TRBJ1-1; D is possibly TRBD1 (5 bases). This CDR3 has 13 amino acids. Trimming shortened V by 0 bases and J by 6 bases, and 8 bases separated the two germline ends. From germline, CDR1 is MNHEY and CDR2 SVGAGI. CDR3 sequence (DNA): TGTGCCAGCAGTTACTCGATAGGGGCTGAAGCTTTCTTT. The encoded protein is CASSYSIGAEAFF.

The chain combines TRBV2 with TRBJ1-6, with D maybe TRBD1 (5 bases). The CDR3 consists of 15 residues. CDR1 is SNHLY, CDR2 FYNNEI, per germline. Trimming shortened V by 2 bases and J by 9 bases, and 14 bases separated the two germline ends. The CDR3 nucleotides read TGTGCCAGCAGTGAAAGGGGTCCCGGTTCTTCACCCCTCCACTTT. It yields the protein CASSERGPGSSPLHF.

The V and J genes are TRBV18 and TRBJ1-5, with D maybe TRBD1 (6 bases). The CDR3 contains 14 residues. The ends were cut back, 2 bases at V and 5 bases at J, with 10 bases in the middle. Germline V lookup: CDR1 KGHSH, CDR2 LQKENI. CDR3 region: CASSPAGADQPQHF. CDR3 coding DNA: TGTGCCAGCTCACCAGCAGGGGCGGATCAGCCCCAGCATTTT.

V gene TRBV18 combines with J gene TRBJ2-5; D gene unclear. Germline-derived CDR1 and CDR2 are KGHSH and LQKENI. V lost 0 bases to trimming and J lost 1 base, with 12 bases between them. The CDR3 extends over 16 amino acids. The CDR3 region is CASSPPTTATQETQYF. The DNA of the CDR3 is TGTGCCAGCTCACCACCGACAACGGCGACCCAAGAGACCCAGTACTTC.

This chain uses TRBV5-1 with TRBJ1-3, with a possible D match to TRBD1 (6 bases). V dropped 0 bases and J dropped 0 bases, with 10 bases sitting between them. In germline, CDR1 is SGHRS, CDR2 YFSETQ. The CDR3 is 16 residues long. The CDR3: CASSLGTVASGNTIYF. DNA for the CDR3: TGCGCCAGCAGCTTGGGGACAGTGGCCTCTGGAAACACCATATATTTT.

J is TRBJ2-7 and V is TRBV7-6; D gene unclear. Per germline, CDR1 SGHVS and CDR2 FNYEAQ. The CDR3 is made up of 11 amino acids. Trimming pared 0 bases from V and 7 bases from J, leaving 4 bases between. The CDR3 protein is CASSLAREQYF. In nucleotides, the CDR3 is TGTGCCAGCAGCTTAGCCAGGGAGCAGTACTTC. Looking up the rest from reference TRBV7-6 and TRBJ2-7 gives the full variable domain: GAGVSQSPRYKVTKRGQDVALRCDPISGHVSLYWYRQALGQGPEFLTYFNYEAQQDKSGLPNDRFSAERPEGSISTLTIQRTEQRDSAMYRCASSLAREQYFGPGTRLTVT.

This chain connects TRBV7-2 to TRBJ1-1, with D uncertain. V was cut by 5 bases and J by 0 bases, with 7 bases left in between. Germline assignment: CDR1 SGHTA and CDR2 FQGNSA. The CDR3 spans 13 residues. The DNA for the CDR3 is TGTGCCAGCAGCCCGCACTTGAACACTGAAGCTTTCTTT. Encoded protein: CASSPHLNTEAFF.

This sequence joins TRBV28 and TRBJ1-5; D not certain. CDR3 length equals 18 residues. Trimming shortened V by 1 base and J by 5 bases, and 21 bases separated the two germline ends. The V gene's germline CDR1 is MDHEN and CDR2 SYDVKM. The CDR3 here is CASSLFQERAPGYQPQHF. DNA of the CDR3: TGTGCCAGCAGTTTATTCCAAGAGAGGGCCCCGGGGTATCAGCCCCAGCATTTT.

The rearrangement links TRBV4-3 to TRBJ1-1; the D gene is possibly TRBD1 (5 bases). Germline CDR1 reads LGHNA; CDR2 reads YSLEER. The CDR3 is made up of 15 amino acids. The V end was cut by 1 base, the J end by 4 bases, with 13 bases between. CDR3 sequence reads: CASSQGAGVRTEAFF. The CDR3 DNA sequence: TGCGCCAGCAGCCAAGGGGCGGGGGTCCGCACTGAAGCTTTCTTT.

This clone was detected only once. The genes are TRBV5-1 and TRBJ2-5; D possibly corresponds to TRBD1 (5 bases). CDR3 size: 14 residues. Trimming removed 4 bases from V and 5 bases from J, with 15 bases in between. The germline V gene has CDR1 SGHRS and CDR2 YFSETQ. The CDR3 DNA is TGCGCCAGCAGCGAGGTATATCAGGGTGAGACCCAGTACTTC. Its translation: CASSEVYQGETQYF.

The gene calls are TRBV19 and TRBJ2-2; 10 nucleotides agree with TRBD1. There are 17 residues in the CDR3. After removal of 1 base from V and 1 base from J, the junction contained 3 bases not matched to a gene. Germline V lookup: CDR1 LNHDA, CDR2 SQIVND (reference sequence). CDR3 sequence: CASSIGRTGGNTGELFF. The CDR3 DNA reads as TGTGCCAGTAGTATAGGGCGGACAGGGGGGAACACCGGGGAGCTGTTTTTT.

The chain joins TRBV6-4 to TRBJ1-2; a possible D gene is TRBD1 (5 bases). Trimming cost V 6 bases and J 7 bases, with 21 bases left between them. Germline assignment: CDR1 MRHNA and CDR2 SNTAGT. The CDR3 is 15 residues long. The CDR3 here is CASSVGTYGGGGYTF. CDR3 bases: TGTGCCAGCAGCGTAGGGACGTACGGGGGAGGTGGCTACACCTTC.

This chain links TRBV12-3 or TRBV12-4 with TRBJ1-1, with no clear D. The V and J ends lost 3 bases and 1 base respectively, with 6 bases between them. The CDR3 spans 13 residues. DNA for the CDR3: TGTGCCAGCAGTTTTCCCAAGAACACTGAAGCTTTCTTT. Its translation is CASSFPKNTEAFF.

This clone was seen only once. The genes are TRBV4-1 and TRBJ2-1; 11 nucleotides match TRBD2. The CDR3 is 16 amino acids. The junction had 3 bases not matched to a gene; V was cut back by 1 base and J by 4 bases. Germline CDR1 is MGHRA and CDR2 is YSYEKL. CDR3 nucleotide sequence: TGCGCCAGCAGCCAAGTAATAGCGGGAGGGTACAATGAGCAGTTCTTC. Its protein product is CASSQVIAGGYNEQFF.

The gene calls are TRBV7-3 and TRBJ2-7; TRBD2 is a possible D gene (7 bases). The CDR3 consists of 15 residues. V lost 4 bases, J lost 3 bases, and 16 bases lay in between. The germline CDR1 and CDR2 sequences are SGHTA and FQGTGA. The CDR3 loop reads CASSYLGGQNYEQYF. CDR3 sequence (DNA): TGTGCCAGCAGCTACTTGGGGGGGCAGAACTACGAGCAGTACTTC.

The gene calls are TRBV10-1 and TRBJ2-3; perhaps TRBD2 as D (5 bases). This CDR3 region has 14 residues. Trimming stripped 2 bases from V and 3 bases from J, with 9 bases between. Looked up from germline, CDR1 is WNHNN and CDR2 is SYGVQD (reference sequence). The CDR3 sequence: CASSESPGTDTQYF. The CDR3 region has the DNA TGCGCCAGCAGTGAGAGCCCGGGGACAGATACGCAGTATTTT.

This sequence joins TRBV6-6 and TRBJ2-3; TRBD2 aligns across 13 bases. This CDR3 contains 19 residues. Trimming took 6 bases from V and 4 from J; bases not matched to a gene: 16. Germline values: CDR1 MNHNY, CDR2 SVGAGI (reference sequence). CDR3: CASSHWGTSGVPHSDTQYF. Written as DNA, the CDR3 is TGTGCCAGCAGCCACTGGGGGACTAGCGGGGTGCCCCACTCAGATACGCAGTATTTT.

The rearrangement links TRBV2 to TRBJ1-5; possible D gene TRBD1, 6 bases. This CDR3 comprises 13 residues. Looked up from germline, CDR1 is SNHLY and CDR2 is FYNNEI. Trimming stripped 10 bases from V and 4 bases from J, with 14 bases between. CDR3 residues: CATKGDGNQPQHF. The CDR3 DNA reads as TGTGCCACCAAGGGGGACGGAAATCAGCCCCAGCATTTT.

The CDR3 DNA reads as TGCGCCAGCAGCTTGGATGGGGGGTTGAACACTGAAGCTTTCTTT. Residues: CASSLDGGLNTEAFF. The rearrangement links TRBV5-1 to TRBJ1-1, with D perhaps matching TRBD1 (5 bases). Germline V gene data show CDR1 as SGHRS and CDR2 as YFSETQ. Trimming took off 0 bases at V and 0 bases at J, with 9 bases between the two ends. The CDR3 spans 15 residues.

This clone was seen only a few times. The rearrangement joins TRBV28 to TRBJ1-3, with 7 positions matching TRBD1. Germline values: CDR1 MDHEN, CDR2 SYDVKM. Trimming took 4 bases from V and 4 from J; bases not matched to a gene: 16. This CDR3 comprises 18 residues. The CDR3 bases are TGTGCCAGCAGTTGCCGCCGGGACAGAGCCTCGTGCGGAAACACCATATATTTT. This sequence encodes CASSCRRDRASCGNTIYF.

The chain uses TRBV5-5 and TRBJ1-2; 7 positions agree with TRBD1. From germline, CDR1 is SGHKS and CDR2 YYEKEE (reference sequence). V lost 2 bases to trimming and J lost 4 bases; unmatched junction nucleotides: 5. CDR3 length: 14 residues. In DNA form, the CDR3 reads TGTGCCAGCAGCTTTTTAGGGGGCGCCTATGGCTACACCTTC. It encodes CASSFLGGAYGYTF. Full variable domain (remainder filled in from reference TRBV5-5 and TRBJ1-2): DAGVTQSPTHLIKTRGQQVTLRCSPISGHKSVSWYQQVLGQGPQFIFQYYEKEERGRGNFPDRFSARQFPNYSSELNVNALLLGDSALYLCASSFLGGAYGYTFGSGTRLTVV.

The chain employs TRBV28 and TRBJ1-5; no firm D call. V lost 7 bases, J lost 5 bases, and 12 bases lay in between. The CDR3 sequence is 13 residues long. Germline V gene data show CDR1 as MDHEN and CDR2 as SYDVKM. The CDR3 region is CASTPGYDQPQHF. CDR3 DNA sequence: TGTGCCAGCACCCCAGGATATGATCAGCCCCAGCATTTT.

This clone was counted a few times. V usage is TRBV28 and J usage is TRBJ2-6; the D is unclear. The germline V gene encodes CDR1 MDHEN and CDR2 SYDVKM. CDR3 length equals 14 residues. Trimming took off 5 bases at V and 0 bases at J, with 5 bases between the two ends. This chain's CDR3 is CASSIVSGANVLTF. The CDR3 DNA reads as TGTGCCAGCAGTATCGTCTCTGGGGCCAACGTCCTGACTTTC.